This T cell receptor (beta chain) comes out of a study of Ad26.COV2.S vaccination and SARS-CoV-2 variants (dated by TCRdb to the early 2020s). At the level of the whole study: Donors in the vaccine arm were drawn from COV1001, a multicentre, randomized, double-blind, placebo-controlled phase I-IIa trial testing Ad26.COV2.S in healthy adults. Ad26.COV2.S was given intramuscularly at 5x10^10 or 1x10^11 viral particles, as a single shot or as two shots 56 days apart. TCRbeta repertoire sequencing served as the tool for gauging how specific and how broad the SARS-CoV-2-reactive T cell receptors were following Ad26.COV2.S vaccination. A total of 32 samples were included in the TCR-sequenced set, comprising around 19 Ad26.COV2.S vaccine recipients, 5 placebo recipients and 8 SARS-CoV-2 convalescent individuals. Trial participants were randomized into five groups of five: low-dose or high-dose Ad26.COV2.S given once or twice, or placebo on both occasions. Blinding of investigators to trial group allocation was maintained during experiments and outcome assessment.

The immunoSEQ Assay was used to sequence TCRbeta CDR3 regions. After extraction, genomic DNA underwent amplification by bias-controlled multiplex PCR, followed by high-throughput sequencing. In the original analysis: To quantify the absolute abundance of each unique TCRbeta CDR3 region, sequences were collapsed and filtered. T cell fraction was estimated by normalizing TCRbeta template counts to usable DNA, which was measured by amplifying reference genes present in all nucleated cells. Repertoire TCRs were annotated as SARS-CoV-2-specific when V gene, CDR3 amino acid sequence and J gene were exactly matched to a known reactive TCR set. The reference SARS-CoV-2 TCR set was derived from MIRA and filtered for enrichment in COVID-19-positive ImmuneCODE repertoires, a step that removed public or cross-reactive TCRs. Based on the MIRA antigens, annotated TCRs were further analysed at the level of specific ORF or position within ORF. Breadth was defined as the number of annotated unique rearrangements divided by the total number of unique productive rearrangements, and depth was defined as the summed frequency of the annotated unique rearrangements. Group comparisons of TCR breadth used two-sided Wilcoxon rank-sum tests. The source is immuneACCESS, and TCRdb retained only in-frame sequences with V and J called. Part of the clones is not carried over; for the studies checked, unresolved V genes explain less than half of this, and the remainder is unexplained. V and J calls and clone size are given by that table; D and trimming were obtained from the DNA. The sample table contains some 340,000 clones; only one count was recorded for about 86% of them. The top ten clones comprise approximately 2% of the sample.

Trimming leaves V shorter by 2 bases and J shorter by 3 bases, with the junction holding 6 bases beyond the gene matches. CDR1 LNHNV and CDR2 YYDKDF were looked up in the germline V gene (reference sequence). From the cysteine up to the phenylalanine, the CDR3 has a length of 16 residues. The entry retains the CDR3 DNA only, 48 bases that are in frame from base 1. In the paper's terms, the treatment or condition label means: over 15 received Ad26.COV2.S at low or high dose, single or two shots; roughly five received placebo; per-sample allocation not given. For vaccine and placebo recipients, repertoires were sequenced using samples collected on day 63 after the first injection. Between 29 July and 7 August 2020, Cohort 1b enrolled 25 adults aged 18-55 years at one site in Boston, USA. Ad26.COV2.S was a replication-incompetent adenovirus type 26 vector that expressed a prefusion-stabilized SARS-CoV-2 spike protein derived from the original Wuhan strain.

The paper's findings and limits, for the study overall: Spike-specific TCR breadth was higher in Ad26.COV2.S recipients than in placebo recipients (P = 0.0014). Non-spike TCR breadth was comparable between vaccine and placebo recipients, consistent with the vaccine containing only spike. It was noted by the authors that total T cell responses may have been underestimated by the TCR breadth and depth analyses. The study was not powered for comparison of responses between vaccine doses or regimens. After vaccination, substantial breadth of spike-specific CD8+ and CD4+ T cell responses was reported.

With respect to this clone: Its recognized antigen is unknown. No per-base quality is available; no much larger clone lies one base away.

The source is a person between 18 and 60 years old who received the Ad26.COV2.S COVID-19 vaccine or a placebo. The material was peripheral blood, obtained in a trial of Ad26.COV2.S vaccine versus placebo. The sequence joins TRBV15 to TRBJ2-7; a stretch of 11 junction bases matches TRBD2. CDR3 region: CATSRTPGTSGYEQYF. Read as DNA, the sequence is TGTGCCACCAGCAGAACACCCGGGACTAGCGGCTACGAGCAGTACTTC. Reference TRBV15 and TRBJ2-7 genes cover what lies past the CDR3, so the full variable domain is DAMVIQNPRYQVTQFGKPVTLSCSQTLNHNVMYWYQQKSSQAPKLLFHYYDKDFNNEADTPDNFQSRRPNTSFCFLDIRSPGLGDTAMYLCATSRTPGTSGYEQYFGPGTRLTVT.